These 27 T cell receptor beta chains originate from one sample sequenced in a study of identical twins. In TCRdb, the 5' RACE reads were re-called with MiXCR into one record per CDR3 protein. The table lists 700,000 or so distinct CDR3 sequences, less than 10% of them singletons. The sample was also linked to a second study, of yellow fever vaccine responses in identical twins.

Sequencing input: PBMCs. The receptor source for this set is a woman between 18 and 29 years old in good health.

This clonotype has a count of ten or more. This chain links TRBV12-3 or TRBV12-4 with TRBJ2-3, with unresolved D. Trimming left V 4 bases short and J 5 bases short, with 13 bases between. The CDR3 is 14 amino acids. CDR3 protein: CASSSGRKRDTQYF. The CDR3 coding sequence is TGTGCCAGCAGTTCCGGCCGGAAGCGAGATACGCAGTATTTT.

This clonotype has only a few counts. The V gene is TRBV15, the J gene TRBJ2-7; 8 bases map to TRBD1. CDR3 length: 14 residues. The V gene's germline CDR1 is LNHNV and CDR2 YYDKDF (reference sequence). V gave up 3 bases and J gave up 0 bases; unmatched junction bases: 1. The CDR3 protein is CATSSDRGSYEQYF. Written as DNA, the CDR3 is TGTGCCACCAGCAGCGACAGGGGCTCCTACGAGCAGTACTTC.

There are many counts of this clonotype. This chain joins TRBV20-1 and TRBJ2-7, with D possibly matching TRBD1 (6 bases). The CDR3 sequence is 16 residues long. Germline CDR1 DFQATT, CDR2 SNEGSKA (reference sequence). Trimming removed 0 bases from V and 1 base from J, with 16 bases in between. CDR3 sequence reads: CSARDRIRGDSYEQYF. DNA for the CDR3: TGCAGTGCTAGAGATAGGATCAGGGGCGATTCCTACGAGCAGTACTTC.

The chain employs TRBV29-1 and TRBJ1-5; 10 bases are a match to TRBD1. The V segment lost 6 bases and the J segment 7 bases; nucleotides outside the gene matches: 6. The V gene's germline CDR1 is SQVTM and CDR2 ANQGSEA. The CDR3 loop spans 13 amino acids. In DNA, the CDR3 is TGCAGCGTCTGGACAGGGGGTGTCCAGCCCCAGCATTTT. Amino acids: CSVWTGGVQPQHF.

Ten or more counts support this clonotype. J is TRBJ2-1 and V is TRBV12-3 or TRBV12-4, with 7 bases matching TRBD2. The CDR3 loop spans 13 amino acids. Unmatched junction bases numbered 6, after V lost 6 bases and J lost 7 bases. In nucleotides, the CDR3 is TGTGCCAGCAGGGGGGGGGTAGTTAATGAGCAGTTCTTC. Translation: CASRGGVVNEQFF.

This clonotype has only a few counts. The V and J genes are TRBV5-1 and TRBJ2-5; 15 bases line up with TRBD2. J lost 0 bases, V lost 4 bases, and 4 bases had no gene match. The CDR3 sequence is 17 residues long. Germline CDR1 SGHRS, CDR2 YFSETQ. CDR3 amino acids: CASSPGLAGGNQETQYF. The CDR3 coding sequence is TGCGCCAGCAGCCCGGGACTAGCGGGGGGTAACCAAGAGACCCAGTACTTC.

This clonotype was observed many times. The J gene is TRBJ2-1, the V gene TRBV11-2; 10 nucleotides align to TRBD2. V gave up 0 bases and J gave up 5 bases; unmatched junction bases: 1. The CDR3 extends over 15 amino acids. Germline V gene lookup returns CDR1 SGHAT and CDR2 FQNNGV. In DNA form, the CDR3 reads TGTGCCAGCAGCTTAGAACTAGCGGGGAACAATGAGCAGTTCTTC. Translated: CASSLELAGNNEQFF.

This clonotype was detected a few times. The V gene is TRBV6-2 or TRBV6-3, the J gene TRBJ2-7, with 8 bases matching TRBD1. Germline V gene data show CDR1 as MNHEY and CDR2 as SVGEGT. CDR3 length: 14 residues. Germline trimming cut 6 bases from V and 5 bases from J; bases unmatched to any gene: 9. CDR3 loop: CASSLRTGIHEQYF. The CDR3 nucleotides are TGTGCCAGCAGCTTACGGACAGGGATCCACGAGCAGTACTTC.

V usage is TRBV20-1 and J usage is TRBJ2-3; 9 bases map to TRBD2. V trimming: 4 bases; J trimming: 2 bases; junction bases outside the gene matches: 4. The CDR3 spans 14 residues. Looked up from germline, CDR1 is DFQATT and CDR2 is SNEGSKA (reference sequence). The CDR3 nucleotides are TGCAGTGCTAAAAAGCGGGAGGTCACAGATACGCAGTATTTT. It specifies CSAKKREVTDTQYF.

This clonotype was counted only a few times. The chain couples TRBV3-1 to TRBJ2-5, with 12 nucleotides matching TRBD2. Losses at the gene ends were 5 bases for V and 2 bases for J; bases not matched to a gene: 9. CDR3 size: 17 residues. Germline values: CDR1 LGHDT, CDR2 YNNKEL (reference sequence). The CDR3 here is CASSLRTSGAVQETQYF. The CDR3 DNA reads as TGTGCCAGCAGCTTACGGACTAGCGGGGCGGTTCAAGAGACCCAGTACTTC.

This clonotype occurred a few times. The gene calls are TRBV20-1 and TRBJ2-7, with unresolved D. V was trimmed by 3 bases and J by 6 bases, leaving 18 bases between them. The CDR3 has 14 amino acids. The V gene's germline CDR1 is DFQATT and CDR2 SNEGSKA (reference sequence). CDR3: CSASYLARIGEQYF. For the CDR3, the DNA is TGCAGTGCTAGCTACCTGGCTAGGATCGGCGAGCAGTACTTC.

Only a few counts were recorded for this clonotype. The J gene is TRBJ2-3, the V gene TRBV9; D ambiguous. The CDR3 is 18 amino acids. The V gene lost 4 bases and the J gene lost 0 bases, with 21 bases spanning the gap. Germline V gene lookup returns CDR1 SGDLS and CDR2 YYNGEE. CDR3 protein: CASSPTKDGVTSTDTQYF. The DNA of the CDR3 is TGTGCCAGCAGCCCAACAAAGGACGGCGTAACTAGCACAGATACGCAGTATTTT.

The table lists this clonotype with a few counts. This CDR3 reads CASSPTDRFLDEQYF. The DNA of the CDR3 is TGTGCCAGCTCACCCACAGACAGGTTTCTGGACGAGCAGTACTTC. The chain has TRBV18 and TRBJ2-7, with a weak D call TRBD1 (6 bases). Germline V gene data show CDR1 as KGHSH and CDR2 as LQKENI. Trimming pared 3 bases from V and 5 bases from J, leaving 17 bases between. The CDR3 totals 15 residues.

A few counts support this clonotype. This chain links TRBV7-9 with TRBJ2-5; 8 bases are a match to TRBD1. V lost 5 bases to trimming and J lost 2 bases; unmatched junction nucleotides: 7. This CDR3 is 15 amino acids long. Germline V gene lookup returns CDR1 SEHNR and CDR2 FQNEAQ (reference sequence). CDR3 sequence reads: CASSPSRTGQETQYF. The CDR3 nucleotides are TGTGCCAGCAGCCCCTCTCGGACAGGGCAAGAGACCCAGTACTTC.

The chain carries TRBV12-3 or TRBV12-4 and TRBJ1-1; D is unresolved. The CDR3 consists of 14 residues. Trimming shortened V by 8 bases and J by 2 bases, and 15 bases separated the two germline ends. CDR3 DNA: TGTGCCAGCGAGCCGTCCCTCCAAAACACTGAAGCTTTCTTT. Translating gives CASEPSLQNTEAFF.

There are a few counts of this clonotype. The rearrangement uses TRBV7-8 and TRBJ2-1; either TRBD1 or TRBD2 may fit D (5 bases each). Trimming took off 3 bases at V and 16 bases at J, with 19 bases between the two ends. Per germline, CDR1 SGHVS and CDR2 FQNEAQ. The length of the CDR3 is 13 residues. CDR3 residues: CASSLITGTSVFF. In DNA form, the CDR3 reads TGTGCCAGCAGCTTGATAACCGGGACCTCCGTTTTCTTC.

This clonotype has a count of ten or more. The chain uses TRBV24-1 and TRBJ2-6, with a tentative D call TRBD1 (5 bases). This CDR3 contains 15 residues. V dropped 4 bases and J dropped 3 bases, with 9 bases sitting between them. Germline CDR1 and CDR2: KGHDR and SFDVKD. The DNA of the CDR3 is TGTGCCACCAGTGACCCAGGGTTTGGGGCCAACGTCCTGACTTTC. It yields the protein CATSDPGFGANVLTF.

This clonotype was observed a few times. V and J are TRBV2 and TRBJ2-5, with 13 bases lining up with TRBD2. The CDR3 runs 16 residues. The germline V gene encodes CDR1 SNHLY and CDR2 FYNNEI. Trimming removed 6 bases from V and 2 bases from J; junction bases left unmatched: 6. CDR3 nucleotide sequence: TGTGCCAGCAGGGTTACTAGCGGGGGGGAGCAAGAGACCCAGTACTTC. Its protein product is CASRVTSGGEQETQYF.

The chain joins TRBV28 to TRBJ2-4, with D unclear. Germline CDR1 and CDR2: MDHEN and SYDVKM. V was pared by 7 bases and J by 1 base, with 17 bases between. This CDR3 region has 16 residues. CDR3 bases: TGTGCCAGCACCTCAAAATCCCCGGGTGCCAAAAACATTCAGTACTTC. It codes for CASTSKSPGAKNIQYF.

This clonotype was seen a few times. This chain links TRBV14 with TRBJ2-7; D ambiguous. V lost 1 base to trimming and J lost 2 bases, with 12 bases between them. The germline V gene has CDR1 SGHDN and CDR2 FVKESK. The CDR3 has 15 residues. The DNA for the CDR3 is TGTGCCAGCAGCCAAGGTACCGGGTTGCCCTACGAGCAGTACTTC. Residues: CASSQGTGLPYEQYF.

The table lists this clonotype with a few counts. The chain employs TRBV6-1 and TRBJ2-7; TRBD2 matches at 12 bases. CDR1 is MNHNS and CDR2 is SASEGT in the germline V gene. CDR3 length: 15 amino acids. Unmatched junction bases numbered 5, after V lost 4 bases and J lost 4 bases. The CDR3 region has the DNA TGTGCCAGCAGTGTTCTTGGACTAGCGGGATACGAGCAGTACTTC. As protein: CASSVLGLAGYEQYF.

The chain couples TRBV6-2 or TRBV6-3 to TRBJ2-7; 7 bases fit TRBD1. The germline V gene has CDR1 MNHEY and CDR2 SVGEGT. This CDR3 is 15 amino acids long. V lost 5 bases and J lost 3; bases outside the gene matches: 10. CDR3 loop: CASSPLYTGDYEQYF. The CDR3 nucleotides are TGTGCCAGCAGTCCGCTATATACAGGGGACTACGAGCAGTACTTC.

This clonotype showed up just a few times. CDR3 in DNA: TGTGCCAGCAGTTTAGCCCTAGGGGACTACGAGCAGTACTTC. Protein sequence: CASSLALGDYEQYF. This rearrangement joins TRBV12-3 or TRBV12-4 to TRBJ2-7, with D tentatively TRBD1 (5 bases). The CDR3 loop spans 14 amino acids. V lost 0 bases and J 3 bases, leaving 9 bases between the germline ends.

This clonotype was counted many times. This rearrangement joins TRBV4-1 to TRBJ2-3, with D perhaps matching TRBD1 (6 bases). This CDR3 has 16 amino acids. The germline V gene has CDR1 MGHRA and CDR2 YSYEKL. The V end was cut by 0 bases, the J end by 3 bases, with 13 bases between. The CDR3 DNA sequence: TGCGCCAGCAGCCAAGAGAGGTACAGGGAAACAGATACGCAGTATTTT. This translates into CASSQERYRETDTQYF.

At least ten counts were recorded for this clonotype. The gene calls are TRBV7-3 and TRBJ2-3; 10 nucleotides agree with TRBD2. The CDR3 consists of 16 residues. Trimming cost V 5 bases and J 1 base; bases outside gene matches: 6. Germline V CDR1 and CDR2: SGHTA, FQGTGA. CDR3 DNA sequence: TGTGCCAGCAGCCAAACTAGCGGGGTGGGCACAGATACGCAGTATTTT. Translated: CASSQTSGVGTDTQYF.

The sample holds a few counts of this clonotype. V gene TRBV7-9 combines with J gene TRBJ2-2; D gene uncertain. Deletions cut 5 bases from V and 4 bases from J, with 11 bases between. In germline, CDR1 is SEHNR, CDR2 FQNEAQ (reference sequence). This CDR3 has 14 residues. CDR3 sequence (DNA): TGTGCCAGCAGCCAAAAGACCTCCACCGGGGAGCTGTTTTTT. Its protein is CASSQKTSTGELFF. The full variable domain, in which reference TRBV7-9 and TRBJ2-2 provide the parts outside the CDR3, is DTGVSQNPRHKITKRGQNVTFRCDPISEHNRLYWYRQTLGQGPEFLTYFQNEAQLEKSRLLSDRFSAERPKGSFSTLEIQRTEQGDSAMYLCASSQKTSTGELFFGEGSRLTVL.

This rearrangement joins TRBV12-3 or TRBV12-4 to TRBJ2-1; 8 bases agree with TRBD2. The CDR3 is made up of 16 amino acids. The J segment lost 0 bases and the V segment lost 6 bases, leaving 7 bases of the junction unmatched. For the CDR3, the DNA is TGTGCCAGCAGCCCCCAGAGCGGGAGCTCCTACAATGAGCAGTTCTTC. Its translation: CASSPQSGSSYNEQFF.